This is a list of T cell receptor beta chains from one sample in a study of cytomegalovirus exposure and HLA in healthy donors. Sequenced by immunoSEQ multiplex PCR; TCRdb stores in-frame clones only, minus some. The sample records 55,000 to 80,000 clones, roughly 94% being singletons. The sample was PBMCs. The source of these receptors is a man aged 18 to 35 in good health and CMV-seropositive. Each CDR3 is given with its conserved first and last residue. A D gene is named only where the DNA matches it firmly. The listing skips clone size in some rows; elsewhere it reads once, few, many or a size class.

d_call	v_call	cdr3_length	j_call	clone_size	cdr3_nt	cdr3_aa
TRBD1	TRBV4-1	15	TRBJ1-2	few	TGCGCCAGCAGCCCGGGACAGGGGGCTGACTATGGCTACACCTTC	CASSPGQGADYGYTF
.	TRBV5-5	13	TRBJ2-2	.	TGTGCCAGCAGCTTGGGAGTTGGCGGGGAGCTGTTTTTT	CASSLGVGGELFF
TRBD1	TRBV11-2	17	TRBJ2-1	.	TGTGCCAGCAGGGTCTGGGGCAAGAAGGGGGCCGTCAATGAGCAGTTCTTC	CASRVWGKKGAVNEQFF
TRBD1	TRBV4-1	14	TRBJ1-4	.	TGCGCCAGCAGCCCCCAGGGGGATAATGAAAAACTGTTTTTT	CASSPQGDNEKLFF
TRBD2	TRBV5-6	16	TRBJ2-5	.	TGTGCCAGCAGCTCCCCGGGAGGGGAGAATGATGAGACCCAGTACTTC	CASSSPGGENDETQYF
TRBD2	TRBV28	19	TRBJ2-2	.	TGTGCCAGCAGTTTCCCGGGACTAGCGGGAGCGCGACGGGTCGGGGAGCTGTTTTTT	CASSFPGLAGARRVGELFF
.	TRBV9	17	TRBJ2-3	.	TGTGCCAGCAGCGCAGCAAGGGACACGCAACTCACAGATACGCAGTATTTT	CASSAARDTQLTDTQYF
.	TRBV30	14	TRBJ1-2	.	TGTGCCTGGAGCCTGGGGGCATTCCCCTATGGCTACACCTTC	CAWSLGAFPYGYTF
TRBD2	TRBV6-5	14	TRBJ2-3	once	TGTGCCAGCAGTTCCTTTCCACTAGCGGATACGCAGTATTTT	CASSSFPLADTQYF
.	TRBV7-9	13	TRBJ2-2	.	TGTGCCAGCAGCGTGGACAGCACCGGGGAGCTGTTTTTT	CASSVDSTGELFF
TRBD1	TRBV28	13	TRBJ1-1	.	TGTGCCAGCAGTCGCCGACAGGGGAGTGAAGCTTTCTTT	CASSRRQGSEAFF
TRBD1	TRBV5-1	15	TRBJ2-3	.	TGCGCCAGCAGCCCTGGACAGGGTGGCACAGATACGCAGTATTTT	CASSPGQGGTDTQYF
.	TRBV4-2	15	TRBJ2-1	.	TGTGCCAGCAGCCCCCCTGCGGCATCCTACAATGAGCAGTTCTTC	CASSPPAASYNEQFF
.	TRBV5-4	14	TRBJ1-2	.	TGTGCCAGCAGCTTTGGACAGACTAACTATGGCTACACCTTC	CASSFGQTNYGYTF